Given below is one TCR beta chain in context. These data belong to a study of technical replicates of blood from a handful of donors. Measured with immunoSEQ multiplex PCR; TCRdb has only the in-frame clones, and not every one. Among 85,000 to 100,000 clones listed, about 96% were seen once. Germline trimming cut 4 bases from V and 6 bases from J; bases unmatched to any gene: 6. Germline CDR1 MGHRA, CDR2 YSYEKL. This CDR3 spans 14 amino acids. Sequencing was performed on T cells isolated from PBMCs. This TCR came from a human donor in good health. This chain links TRBV4-1 with TRBJ2-1; 7 nucleotides agree with TRBD1. CDR3 nucleotide sequence: TGCGCCAGCAGCCGCCCGGGACAGAGCAATGAGCAGTTCTTC. Protein product: CASSRPGQSNEQFF.